Given below is one TCR beta chain in context. This CDR3 is 15 amino acids long. Trimming left V 0 bases short and J 2 bases short, with 12 bases between. CDR1 is SGDLS and CDR2 is YYNGEE in the germline V gene. The sample originates from a study of blood T cell repertoires in COVID-19. Study background: Both acute and convalescent COVID-19 samples were obtained from the United States, Italy and Spain. Sample material is recorded as cDNA or gDNA derived from T cells, B-cell-depleted T cells, or PBMCs.

As handled by the study authors: Estimation of nucleated cell counts was performed using reference gene primer amplification. Libraries were prepared by immunoSEQ multiplex PCR; TCRdb keeps only in-frame clonotypes and omits some of them. Clone size and the V and J calls come from that table; the DNA yielded D and trimming. The sample has 150,000 or so clones; 80% to 90% are singletons. The sample comprised peripheral blood. The rearrangement joins TRBV9 to TRBJ2-7; no reliable D call. This TCR was recovered from a young man with COVID-19, enrolled during active disease. The CDR3, as DNA: TGTGCCAGCAGCGTAGGAATATCCCAGGCCTACGAGCAGTACTTC. Protein product: CASSVGISQAYEQYF.